The entry that follows covers one T cell receptor beta chain sequence. This sample stems from a study of cytomegalovirus exposure and HLA in healthy donors. 13 Jbeta primers and 60 Vbeta primers were used for the PCR. Assay: immunoSEQ multiplex PCR; the TCRdb copy retains only in-frame clones and omits some. The table lists roughly 130,000 clones, around 83% of them singletons, with around 0.92% in the top ten. Trimming removed 1 base at V and 15 bases at J, with 25 bases between. Germline assignment: CDR1 SGHTA and CDR2 FQGTGA. CDR3 length equals 16 residues. This chain links TRBV7-3 with TRBJ2-1, with D perhaps TRBD2 (5 bases). Specimen: PBMCs. This receptor was taken from a human donor in good health. The CDR3 bases are TGTGCCAGCAGCTTAAATCCAAGCCTCTCTGCCGGGGAGATGTTCTTC. Protein sequence: CASSLNPSLSAGEMFF.